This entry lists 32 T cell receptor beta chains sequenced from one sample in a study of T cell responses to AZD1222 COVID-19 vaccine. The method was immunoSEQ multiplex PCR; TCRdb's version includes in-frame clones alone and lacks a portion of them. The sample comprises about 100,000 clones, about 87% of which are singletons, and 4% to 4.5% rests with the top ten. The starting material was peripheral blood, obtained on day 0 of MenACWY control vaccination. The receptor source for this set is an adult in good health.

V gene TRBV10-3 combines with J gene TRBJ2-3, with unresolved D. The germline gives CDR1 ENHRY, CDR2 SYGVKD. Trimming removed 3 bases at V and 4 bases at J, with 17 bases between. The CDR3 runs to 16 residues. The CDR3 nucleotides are TGTGCCATCAGTGAAGTGGCGGTGCGGCTTGCAGATACGCAGTATTTT. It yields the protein CAISEVAVRLADTQYF.

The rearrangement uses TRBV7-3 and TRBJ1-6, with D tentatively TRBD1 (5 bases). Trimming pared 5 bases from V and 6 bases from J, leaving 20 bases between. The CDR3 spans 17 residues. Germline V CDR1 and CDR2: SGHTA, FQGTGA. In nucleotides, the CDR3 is TGTGCCAGCAGCCTGACCTCCGGGGACGGGGGTAATTCACCCCTCCACTTT. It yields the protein CASSLTSGDGGNSPLHF.

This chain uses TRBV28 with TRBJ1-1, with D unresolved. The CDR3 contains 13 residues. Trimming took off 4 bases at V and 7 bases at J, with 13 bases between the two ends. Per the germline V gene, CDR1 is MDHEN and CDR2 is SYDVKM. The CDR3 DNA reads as TGTGCCAGCAGTTCTCCGGGAATCGGTGAAGCTTTCTTT. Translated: CASSSPGIGEAFF.

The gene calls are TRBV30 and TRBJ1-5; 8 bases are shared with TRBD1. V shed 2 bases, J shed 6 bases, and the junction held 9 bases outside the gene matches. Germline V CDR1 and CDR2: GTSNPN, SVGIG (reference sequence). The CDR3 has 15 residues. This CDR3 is CAWSPRTGWTQPQHF. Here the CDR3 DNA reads TGTGCCTGGAGTCCACGGACAGGGTGGACTCAGCCCCAGCATTTT.

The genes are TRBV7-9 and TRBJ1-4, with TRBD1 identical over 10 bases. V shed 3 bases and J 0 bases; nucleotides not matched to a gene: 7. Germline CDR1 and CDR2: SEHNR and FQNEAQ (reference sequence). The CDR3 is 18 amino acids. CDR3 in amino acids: CASSFGWTGGPTNEKLFF. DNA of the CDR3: TGTGCCAGCAGCTTTGGGTGGACAGGGGGTCCAACTAATGAAAAACTGTTTTTT.

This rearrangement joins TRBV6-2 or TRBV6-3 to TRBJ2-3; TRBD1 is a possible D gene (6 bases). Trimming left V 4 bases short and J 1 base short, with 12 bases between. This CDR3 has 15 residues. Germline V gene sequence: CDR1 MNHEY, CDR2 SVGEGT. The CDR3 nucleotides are TGTGCCAGCAGTTGGGGACAACGACGCACAGATACGCAGTATTTT. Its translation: CASSWGQRRTDTQYF.

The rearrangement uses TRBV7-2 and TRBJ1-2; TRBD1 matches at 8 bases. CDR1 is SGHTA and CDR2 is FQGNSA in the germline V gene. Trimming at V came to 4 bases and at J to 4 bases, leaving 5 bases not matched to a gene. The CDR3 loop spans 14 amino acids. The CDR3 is CASSSDRGGYGYTF. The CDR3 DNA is TGTGCCAGCAGCTCCGACAGGGGTGGCTATGGCTACACCTTC.

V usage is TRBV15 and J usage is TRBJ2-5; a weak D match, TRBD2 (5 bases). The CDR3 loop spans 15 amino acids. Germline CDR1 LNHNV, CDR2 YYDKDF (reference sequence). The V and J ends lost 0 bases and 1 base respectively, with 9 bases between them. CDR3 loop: CATSRDSAGQETQYF. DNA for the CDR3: TGTGCCACCAGCAGAGATTCTGCGGGCCAAGAGACCCAGTACTTC.

DNA for the CDR3: TGTGCCAGCAGCGCCAGACAGGGAGTCCTCTCCTACGAGCAGTACTTC. Amino acids: CASSARQGVLSYEQYF. The chain has TRBV21-1 and TRBJ2-7; whether TRBD1, the table's D call, matches the DNA was not checked. TRBV21-1 represents a pseudogene. The CDR3 runs 16 residues.

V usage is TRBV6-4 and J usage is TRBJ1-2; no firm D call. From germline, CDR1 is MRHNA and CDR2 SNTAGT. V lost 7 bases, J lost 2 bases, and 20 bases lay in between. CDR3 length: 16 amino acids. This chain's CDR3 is CASIRVRFPTNYGYTF. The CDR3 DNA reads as TGTGCCAGCATCCGGGTCAGGTTCCCTACAAACTATGGCTACACCTTC.

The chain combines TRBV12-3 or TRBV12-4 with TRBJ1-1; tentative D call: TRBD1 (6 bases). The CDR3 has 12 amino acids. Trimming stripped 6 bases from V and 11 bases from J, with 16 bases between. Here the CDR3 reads CASRLQGGVAFF. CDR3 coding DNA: TGTGCCAGCAGGCTACAGGGCGGGGTCGCTTTCTTT.

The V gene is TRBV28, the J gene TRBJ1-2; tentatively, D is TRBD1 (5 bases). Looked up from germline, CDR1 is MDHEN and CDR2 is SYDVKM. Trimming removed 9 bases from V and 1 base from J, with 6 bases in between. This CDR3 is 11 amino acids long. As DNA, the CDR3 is TGTGCCAGTGACAGTAACTATGGCTACACCTTC. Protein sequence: CASDSNYGYTF.

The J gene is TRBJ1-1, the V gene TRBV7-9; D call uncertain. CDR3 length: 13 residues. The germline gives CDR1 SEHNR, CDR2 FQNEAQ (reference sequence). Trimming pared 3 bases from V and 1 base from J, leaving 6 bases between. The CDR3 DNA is TGTGCCAGCAGCTTTACAGAGAACACTGAAGCTTTCTTT. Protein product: CASSFTENTEAFF.

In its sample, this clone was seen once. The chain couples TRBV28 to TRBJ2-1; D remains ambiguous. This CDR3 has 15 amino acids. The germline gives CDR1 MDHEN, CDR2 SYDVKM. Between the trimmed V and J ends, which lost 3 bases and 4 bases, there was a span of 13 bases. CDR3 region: CASSFGQALYNEQFF. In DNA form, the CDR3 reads TGTGCCAGCAGTTTCGGGCAGGCCCTTTACAATGAGCAGTTCTTC. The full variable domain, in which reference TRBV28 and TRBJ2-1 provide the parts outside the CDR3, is DVKVTQSSRYLVKRTGEKVFLECVQDMDHENMFWYRQDPGLGLRLIYFSYDVKMKEKGDIPEGYSVSREKKERFSLILESASTNQTSMYLCASSFGQALYNEQFFGPGTRLTVL.

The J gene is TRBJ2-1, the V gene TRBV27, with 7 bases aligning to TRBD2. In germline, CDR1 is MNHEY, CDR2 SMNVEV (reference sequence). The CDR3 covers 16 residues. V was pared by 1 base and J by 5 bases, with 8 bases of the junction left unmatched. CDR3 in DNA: TGTGCCAGCAGTTTATTGCGGGAGAGCATTAACAATGAGCAGTTCTTC. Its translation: CASSLLRESINNEQFF.

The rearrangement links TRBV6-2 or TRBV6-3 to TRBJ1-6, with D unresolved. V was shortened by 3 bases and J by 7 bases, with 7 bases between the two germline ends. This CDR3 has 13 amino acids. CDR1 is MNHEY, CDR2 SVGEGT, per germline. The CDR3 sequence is CASSYDTNSPLHF. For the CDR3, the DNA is TGTGCCAGCAGTTATGATACAAATTCACCCCTCCACTTT.

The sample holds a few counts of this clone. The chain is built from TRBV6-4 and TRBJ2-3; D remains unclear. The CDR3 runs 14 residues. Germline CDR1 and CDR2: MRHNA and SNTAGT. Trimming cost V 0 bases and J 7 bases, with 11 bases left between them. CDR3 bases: TGTGCCAGCAGTGACTCGATAGTCCGGAATACGCAGTATTTT. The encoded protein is CASSDSIVRNTQYF.

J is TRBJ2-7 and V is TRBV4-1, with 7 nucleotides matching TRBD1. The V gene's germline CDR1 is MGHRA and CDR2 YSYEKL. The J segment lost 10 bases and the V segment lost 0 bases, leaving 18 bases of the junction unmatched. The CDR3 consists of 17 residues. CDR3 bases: TGCGCCAGCAGCCAAGACAGCGGAAGGGGGCCGAGGATTGGACAGTACTTC. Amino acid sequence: CASSQDSGRGPRIGQYF.

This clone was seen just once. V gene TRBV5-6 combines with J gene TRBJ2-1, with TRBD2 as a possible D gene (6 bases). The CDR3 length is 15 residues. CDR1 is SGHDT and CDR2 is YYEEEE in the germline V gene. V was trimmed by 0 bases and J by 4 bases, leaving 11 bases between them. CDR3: CASSLESGGYNEQFF. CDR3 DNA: TGTGCCAGCAGCTTGGAAAGTGGAGGGTACAATGAGCAGTTCTTC.

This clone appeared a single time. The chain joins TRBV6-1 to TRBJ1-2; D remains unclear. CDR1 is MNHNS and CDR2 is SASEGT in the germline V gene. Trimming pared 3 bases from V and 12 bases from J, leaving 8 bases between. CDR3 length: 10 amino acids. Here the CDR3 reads CASSDSRDTF. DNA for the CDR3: TGTGCCAGCAGTGACAGCCGAGACACCTTC.

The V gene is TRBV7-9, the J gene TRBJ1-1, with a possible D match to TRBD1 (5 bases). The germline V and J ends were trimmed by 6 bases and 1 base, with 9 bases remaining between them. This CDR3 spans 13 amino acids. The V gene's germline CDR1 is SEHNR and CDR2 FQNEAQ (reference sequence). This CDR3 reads CASSPTENTEAFF. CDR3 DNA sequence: TGTGCCAGCAGTCCGACAGAGAACACTGAAGCTTTCTTT.

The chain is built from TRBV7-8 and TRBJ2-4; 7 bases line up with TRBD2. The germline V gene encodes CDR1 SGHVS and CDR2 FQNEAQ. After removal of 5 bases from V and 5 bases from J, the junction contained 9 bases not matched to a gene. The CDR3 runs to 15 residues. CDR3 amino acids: CASSREGLAENIQYF. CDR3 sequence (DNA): TGTGCCAGCAGCCGAGAGGGGCTAGCGGAAAACATTCAGTACTTC. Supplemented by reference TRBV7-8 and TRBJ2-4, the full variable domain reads GAGVSQSPRYKVAKRGQDVALRCDPISGHVSLFWYQQALGQGPEFLTYFQNEAQLDKSGLPSDRFFAERPEGSVSTLKIQRTQQEDSAVYLCASSREGLAENIQYFGAGTRLSVL.

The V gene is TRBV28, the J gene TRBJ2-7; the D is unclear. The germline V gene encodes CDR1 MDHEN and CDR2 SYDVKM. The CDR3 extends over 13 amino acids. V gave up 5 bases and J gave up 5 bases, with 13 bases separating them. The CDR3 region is CASSGDRGHEQYF. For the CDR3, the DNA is TGTGCCAGCAGTGGGGATCGTGGCCACGAGCAGTACTTC.

CDR3 loop: CASRIQVNTEAFF. DNA for the CDR3: TGTGCCAGCAGGATACAGGTTAACACTGAAGCTTTCTTT. The chain uses TRBV2 and TRBJ1-1; TRBD1 is a possible D gene (5 bases). The CDR3 contains 13 residues. Germline V gene lookup returns CDR1 SNHLY and CDR2 FYNNEI. V was clipped by 6 bases and J by 2 bases, with 10 bases between them.

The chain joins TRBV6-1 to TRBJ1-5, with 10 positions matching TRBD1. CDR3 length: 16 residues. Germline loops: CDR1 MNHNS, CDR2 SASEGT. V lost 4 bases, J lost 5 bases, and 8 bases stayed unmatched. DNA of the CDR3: TGTGCCAGCAGTGCAGGACAGGGGGAGATCGATCAGCCCCAGCATTTT. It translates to CASSAGQGEIDQPQHF.

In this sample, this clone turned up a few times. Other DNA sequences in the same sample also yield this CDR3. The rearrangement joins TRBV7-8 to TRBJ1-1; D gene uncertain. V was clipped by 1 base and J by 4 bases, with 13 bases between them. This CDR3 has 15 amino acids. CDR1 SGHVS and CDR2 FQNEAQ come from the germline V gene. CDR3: CASSLGPFLGTEAFF. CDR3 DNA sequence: TGTGCCAGCAGCTTAGGTCCATTCCTGGGCACTGAAGCTTTCTTT.

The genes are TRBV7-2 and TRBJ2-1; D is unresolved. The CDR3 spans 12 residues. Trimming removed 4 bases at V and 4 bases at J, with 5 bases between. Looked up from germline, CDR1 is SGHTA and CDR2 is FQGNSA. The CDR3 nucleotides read TGTGCCAGCAGCTCCCCTTACAATGAGCAGTTCTTC. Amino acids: CASSSPYNEQFF.

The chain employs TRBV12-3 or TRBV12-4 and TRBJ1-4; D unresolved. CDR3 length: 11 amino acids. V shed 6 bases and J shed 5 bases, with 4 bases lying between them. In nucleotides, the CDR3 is TGTGCCAGCAGGCAGAATGAAAAACTGTTTTTT. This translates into CASRQNEKLFF.

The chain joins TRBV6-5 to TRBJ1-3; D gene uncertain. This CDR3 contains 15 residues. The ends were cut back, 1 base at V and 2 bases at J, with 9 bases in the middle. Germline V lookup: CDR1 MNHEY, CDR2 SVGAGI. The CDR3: CASSYFARAGNTIYF. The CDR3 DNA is TGTGCCAGCAGTTACTTCGCTAGGGCTGGAAACACCATATATTTT.

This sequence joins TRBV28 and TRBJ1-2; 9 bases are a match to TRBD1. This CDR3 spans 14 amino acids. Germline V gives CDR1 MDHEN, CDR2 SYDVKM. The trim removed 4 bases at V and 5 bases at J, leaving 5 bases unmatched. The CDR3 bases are TGTGCCAGCAGTTGGGGACAGGGACTGTATGGCTACACCTTC. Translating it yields CASSWGQGLYGYTF.

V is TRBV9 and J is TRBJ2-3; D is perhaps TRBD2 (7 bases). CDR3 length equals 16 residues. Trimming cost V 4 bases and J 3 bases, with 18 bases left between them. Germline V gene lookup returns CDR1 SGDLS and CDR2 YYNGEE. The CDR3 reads CASSPRRGRGTDTQYF. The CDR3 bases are TGTGCCAGCAGCCCCAGGAGGGGGAGGGGTACAGATACGCAGTATTTT.

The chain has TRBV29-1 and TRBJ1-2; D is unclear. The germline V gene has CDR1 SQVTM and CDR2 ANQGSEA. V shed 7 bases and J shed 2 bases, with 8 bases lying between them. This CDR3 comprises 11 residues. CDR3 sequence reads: CSAHDNYGYTF. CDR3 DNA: TGCAGCGCTCACGACAACTATGGCTACACCTTC. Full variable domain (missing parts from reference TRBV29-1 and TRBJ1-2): SAVISQKPSRDICQRGTSLTIQCQVDSQVTMMFWYRQQPGQSLTLIATANQGSEATYESGFVIDKFPISRPNLTFSTLTVSNMSPEDSSIYLCSAHDNYGYTFGSGTRLTVV.